This T cell receptor (beta chain) is from a study of PD-1 blockade in mismatch repair-deficient tumors. Study summary: Patients had around 12 mismatch repair-deficient cancer types, all previously treated and progressing.

Sequencing was performed with immunoSEQ multiplex PCR; in TCRdb, only in-frame clones are kept and a portion is missing. Of tens of thousands of clones detected, 88% appear once; the ten largest clones hold approximately 15%. Study-level points and caveats: Rapid post-treatment expansion, then contraction, generally preceding radiologic response, marked tumor-resident clones.

A note on this clone: What it binds is unknown.

This CDR3 has 15 amino acids. V gave up 9 bases and J gave up 5 bases, with 21 bases separating them. Germline CDR1 and CDR2: SNHLY and FYNNEI. The rearrangement links TRBV2 to TRBJ2-3, with no clear D. The sequencing here drew on peripheral blood, taken 52 weeks after starting pembrolizumab. This clonotype was sampled from an adult with mismatch repair-deficient cancer. In DNA form, the CDR3 reads TGTGCCAGTATCGTCCGGTCAGTACCTGGAGATACGCAGTATTTT. Residues: CASIVRSVPGDTQYF.